This record concerns one T cell receptor beta chain sequence. Its target is unknown. This specimen comes from a study of shared clonotypes between healthy human individuals. Turning to the study itself: Each donor's CD4 naive and CD4 memory cells filled three plates apiece, CD8 naive two, and CD8 memory one.

Here immunoSEQ multiplex PCR was the method, and the copy in TCRdb shows in-frame clones only, minus some. The data show about 1 million clones, roughly 75% seen once. The CDR3 has 14 residues. The J segment lost 3 bases and the V segment lost 5 bases, leaving 6 bases of the junction unmatched. Germline V gene lookup returns CDR1 MDHEN and CDR2 SYDVKM. Study conclusions and caveats: Memory subsets had estimated richness that was generally smaller than that of naive subsets. Generation probabilities were higher for clonotypes shared across all four sorted-subset donors than for unshared ones. Rarefaction showed sorted-subset sequencing was incomplete despite large depth.

Sequencing input: memory CD4+ T cells sorted from blood. Subset reported: CD45RA-negative fraction. The TCR was taken from a man between 18 and 29 years old in good health. The V and J genes are TRBV28 and TRBJ2-7; 8 bases map to TRBD1. In DNA form, the CDR3 reads TGTGCCAGCAGTCGACAGGGGTATAGCTACGAGCAGTACTTC. This sequence encodes CASSRQGYSYEQYF.